This TCR beta chain derives from a study of T cell repertoires in cytomegalovirus infection (dated by TCRdb to between 2018 and 2021). For the wider study: The peptide stimulations were aimed at well-studied HLA-B-restricted epitopes as well as recently identified HLA-C-restricted CMV epitopes, whose presentation resists viral immunomodulation. Because public TCR beta signatures pointed to carriage of CMV infection together with the matching HLA type, the HLA type of each donor mattered for the analysis.

The table lists this clonotype with a count of one. No cognate antigen has been identified for it. Qualities for individual bases were not recorded, and no much larger clone is one base off. Single-read evidence is weak. This sample's treatment or condition label indicates: in vitro stimulation with specific CMV peptide epitopes to enrich CMV-specific T cells. The investigation overall reported the following: Cumulative frequency of public TCR beta family members discriminated carriers of CMV infection plus the relevant HLA type in this cohort and an independent roughly 350-donor cohort. The ex vivo response was dominated by HLA-C-restricted CMV-specific TCR beta clonotypes, which also provided the single most frequent clonotype in two of eight donors.

Reading the germline V gene gives CDR1 SGHAT and CDR2 FQNNGV. V is cut by 3 bases and J by 9 bases, and the space between the germline ends is 14 bases. From cysteine to phenylalanine, the CDR3 is 13 amino acids long. CDR3 DNA only is kept here, 39 bases in frame from base 1. The listed sequencing device is Illumina HiSeq 1500. TCRdb itself trimmed the public reads at Q25 with fastp, ran MiXCR and retained productive beta chains. Every entry covers one CDR3 protein and lists the most common genes and DNA from its rows. The sample table holds about 52,000 distinct CDR3 sequences, of which about 19% were seen once. 80% of the sample is taken by the ten largest.

This TCR was sampled from a human donor in good health (CMV status not recorded). Some clones in this sample may be carry-over from other donors' samples. The specimen comprised CD8+ T cells from cultured PBMCs, sampled from culture after CMV antigen stimulation. The receptor chain draws on TRBV11-2 and TRBJ2-5; 5 matching bases give a weak D call of TRBD2. The encoded CDR3 is CASSLGDGAAQYF. The DNA sequence is TGTGCCAGCAGCTTGGGCGATGGAGCGGCCCAGTACTTC.